This T cell receptor (beta chain) is drawn from a study of human T cells and chemical hapten exposure. Study background: Patch tests applied 0.01% DPC to the upper back and were scored after 6 days.

Time point noted: patch test 1, 2 weeks after DPC sensitization. Treatment specified: therapeutic diphenylcyclopropenone sensitization with weekly scalp DPC. This clonotype was counted only a few times. Germline CDR1 SGHRS, CDR2 YFSETQ. This CDR3 has 16 residues. Trimming cost V 4 bases and J 2 bases, with 17 bases left between them. Within the library, unique molecular identifiers were attached to each individual cDNA molecule. TCRdb redid the calling of the RACE reads with MiXCR, one entry per CDR3 protein. In the table there are roughly 70,000 distinct CDR3 sequences, 25% to 40% of which are singletons.

This TCR was sampled from a man aged 40-49 years with alopecia areata. Some clones in this sample may be carry-over from other donors' samples. Sequenced here: whole blood, sampled in connection with sensitization to the hapten diphenylcyclopropenone (DPC). The rearrangement uses TRBV5-1 and TRBJ2-3; D gene uncertain. DNA for the CDR3: TGCGCCAGCAGCCTCCCGGTGGCGGAAGCCACAGATACGCAGTATTTT. It specifies CASSLPVAEATDTQYF.